These 18 T cell receptor beta chains were all obtained from the same sample, sequenced in a study of blood T cell repertoires in COVID-19. Assay: immunoSEQ multiplex PCR; the TCRdb copy retains only in-frame clones and omits some. The table has approximately 170,000 clones, around 84% seen once; the top ten hold roughly 3%. Sequences were obtained from PBMCs or T cells enriched from blood (not recorded which). These receptor sequences come from a woman aged 25 to 39 who had recovered from COVID-19.

J is TRBJ2-1 and V is TRBV4-2; TRBD2 aligns across 9 bases. The CDR3 is 15 residues long. In germline, CDR1 is LGHNA, CDR2 YNFKEQ. Unmatched junction bases numbered 4, after V lost 2 bases and J lost 5 bases. The CDR3 region has the DNA TGTGCCAGCAGCCAAATCTCTAGCGGGGACAATGAGCAGTTCTTC. Amino acids: CASSQISSGDNEQFF.

The rearrangement links TRBV7-9 to TRBJ2-5; 7 bases align to TRBD1. V was clipped by 5 bases and J by 0 bases; unmatched bases: 6. Germline CDR1 reads SEHNR; CDR2 reads FQNEAQ (reference sequence). The CDR3 contains 15 residues. CDR3 amino acids: CASSKGGRDQETQYF. The CDR3 DNA reads TGTGCCAGCAGCAAAGGGGGCAGGGACCAAGAGACCCAGTACTTC.

The chain joins TRBV2 to TRBJ2-3; 13 bases align to TRBD2. The V gene end was trimmed by 4 bases and the J gene end by 4 bases; junction bases not matched to a gene: 5. The CDR3 consists of 16 residues. CDR1 and CDR2 from the germline V gene are SNHLY and FYNNEI. The CDR3 nucleotides read TGTGCCAGCAGTGTCAGACTAGCGGGGGGCGCAGATACGCAGTATTTT. Its translation is CASSVRLAGGADTQYF.

V usage is TRBV14 and J usage is TRBJ2-3, with 7 bases lining up with TRBD2. The CDR3 runs to 15 residues. CDR1 is SGHDN, CDR2 FVKESK, per germline. The J segment lost 7 bases and the V segment lost 4 bases, leaving 11 bases of the junction unmatched. DNA of the CDR3: TGTGCCAGCAGCCGCTACGGGGGGACCGGATATACGCAGTATTTT. This sequence encodes CASSRYGGTGYTQYF.

This sequence joins TRBV28 and TRBJ2-7, with TRBD2 matching over 7 bases. The CDR3 length is 14 residues. The germline gives CDR1 MDHEN, CDR2 SYDVKM. After removal of 8 bases from V and 1 base from J, the junction contained 8 bases not matched to a gene. The CDR3: CASGGGGKSYEQYV. In DNA form, the CDR3 reads TGTGCCAGCGGGGGGGGAGGGAAATCCTACGAGCAGTACGTC.

Only one count was recorded for this clone. The chain is built from TRBV15 and TRBJ1-4; 9 nucleotides match TRBD1. The CDR3 totals 16 residues. Germline V lookup: CDR1 LNHNV, CDR2 YYDKDF (reference sequence). The V gene end was trimmed by 1 base and the J gene end by 4 bases; junction bases not matched to a gene: 4. The DNA of the CDR3 is TGTGCCACCAGCAGAGTTACGGACAGGGGTAATGAAAAACTGTTTTTT. Translated, it gives CATSRVTDRGNEKLFF.

The rearrangement uses TRBV3-1 (or the pseudogene TRBV3-2) and TRBJ1-2; the D gene is possibly TRBD1 (5 bases). The length of the CDR3 is 15 residues. V was pared by 3 bases and J by 0 bases, with 11 bases between. Per germline, CDR1 LGHDT and CDR2 YNNKEL (reference sequence). CDR3 sequence (DNA): TGTGCCAGCAGCCACCAAGTGACAGCTAACTATGGCTACACCTTC. Translated: CASSHQVTANYGYTF.

The chain carries TRBV9 and TRBJ1-5; D perhaps matches TRBD1 (5 bases). Between the trimmed V and J ends, which lost 0 bases and 9 bases, there was a span of 13 bases. CDR1 is SGDLS, CDR2 YYNGEE, per germline. The CDR3 is 14 residues long. CDR3: CASSVEDNYGPQHF. The CDR3 bases are TGTGCCAGCAGCGTAGAGGACAACTACGGGCCCCAGCATTTT.

This CDR3 is CASSAGPRTEAFF. The CDR3 bases are TGTGCCAGCAGCGCGGGTCCAAGGACTGAAGCTTTCTTT. The V call is TRBV9, the J call TRBJ1-1; no firm D call. Trimming shortened V by 3 bases and J by 5 bases, and 11 bases separated the two germline ends. CDR1 and CDR2 (germline): SGDLS, YYNGEE. The CDR3 is 13 amino acids.

This sequence joins TRBV28 and TRBJ2-7; D possibly corresponds to TRBD2 (6 bases). Germline V gene lookup returns CDR1 MDHEN and CDR2 SYDVKM. V was shortened by 0 bases and J by 2 bases, with 14 bases between the two germline ends. This CDR3 has 16 amino acids. The CDR3 DNA follows: TGTGCCAGCAGTTTATGGGGGACTTCTCCTCCCTACGAGCAGTACTTC. Amino acids: CASSLWGTSPPYEQYF.

The sample holds one count of this clone. The chain carries TRBV29-1 and TRBJ1-2; the match to TRBD1 covers 9 bases. J lost 5 bases, V lost 3 bases, and 10 bases had no gene match. The CDR3 is 15 residues long. Germline CDR1 and CDR2: SQVTM and ANQGSEA. CDR3 in amino acids: CSVEGETGGRYGYTF. Here the CDR3 DNA reads TGCAGCGTTGAGGGGGAGACAGGGGGAAGGTATGGCTACACCTTC.

The chain combines TRBV27 with TRBJ2-5; 11 nucleotides align to TRBD2. The CDR3 sequence is 15 residues long. CDR1 MNHEY and CDR2 SMNVEV come from the germline V gene (reference sequence). V shed 5 bases and J 4 bases; nucleotides not matched to a gene: 6. The CDR3 region is CASSPSGRYTETQYF. The CDR3 bases are TGTGCCAGCAGTCCTAGCGGGAGGTATACAGAGACCCAGTACTTC.

The rearrangement uses TRBV2 and TRBJ1-1; D unresolved. CDR1 and CDR2 (germline): SNHLY, FYNNEI. Trimming left V 8 bases short and J 1 base short, with 8 bases between. This CDR3 contains 12 residues. This CDR3 reads CASVRENTEAFF. CDR3 DNA: TGTGCCAGCGTGAGGGAGAACACTGAAGCTTTCTTT.

This rearrangement joins TRBV9 to TRBJ2-1, with unresolved D. Between the trimmed V and J ends, which lost 4 bases and 2 bases, there was a span of 4 bases. CDR1 is SGDLS, CDR2 YYNGEE, per germline. The length of the CDR3 is 12 residues. This CDR3 is CASSPTYNEQFF. CDR3 DNA: TGTGCCAGCAGCCCTACCTACAATGAGCAGTTCTTC.

This clone was picked up many times. The chain joins TRBV5-1 to TRBJ2-2; D is undetermined. The germline V gene encodes CDR1 SGHRS and CDR2 YFSETQ. Deletions cut 5 bases from V and 3 bases from J, with 11 bases between. This CDR3 spans 14 amino acids. This CDR3 reads CASRPNLDTGELFF. As DNA, the CDR3 is TGCGCCAGCAGACCTAATCTCGACACCGGGGAGCTGTTTTTT.

This sequence joins TRBV21-1 and TRBJ2-1; the listed D gene, TRBD1, was not tested against the DNA. TRBV21-1 is given as a pseudogene. CDR3 length: 19 residues. The CDR3 DNA reads as TGTGCCAGCAGCAAAGGGGACAGGGAGGGGATTATGGGTTACAATGAGCAGTTCTTC. Translated: CASSKGDREGIMGYNEQFF.

The CDR3 sequence: CASSLAGPGELFF. DNA of the CDR3: TGTGCCAGCAGCTTGGCCGGTCCCGGGGAGCTGTTTTTT. The chain carries TRBV5-6 and TRBJ2-2; D not resolved. Trimming cost V 0 bases and J 6 bases, with 6 bases left between them. Germline-derived CDR1 and CDR2 are SGHDT and YYEEEE. The CDR3 has 13 residues.

This chain connects TRBV11-3 to TRBJ2-2; D not certain. The CDR3 sequence is 17 residues long. The ends were cut back, 1 base at V and 4 bases at J, with 16 bases in the middle. Germline V gene lookup returns CDR1 SGHNT and CDR2 YENEEA. The CDR3 sequence: CASSLAHGWSATGELFF. The DNA for the CDR3 is TGTGCCAGCAGCTTAGCACACGGGTGGTCGGCCACCGGGGAGCTGTTTTTT.